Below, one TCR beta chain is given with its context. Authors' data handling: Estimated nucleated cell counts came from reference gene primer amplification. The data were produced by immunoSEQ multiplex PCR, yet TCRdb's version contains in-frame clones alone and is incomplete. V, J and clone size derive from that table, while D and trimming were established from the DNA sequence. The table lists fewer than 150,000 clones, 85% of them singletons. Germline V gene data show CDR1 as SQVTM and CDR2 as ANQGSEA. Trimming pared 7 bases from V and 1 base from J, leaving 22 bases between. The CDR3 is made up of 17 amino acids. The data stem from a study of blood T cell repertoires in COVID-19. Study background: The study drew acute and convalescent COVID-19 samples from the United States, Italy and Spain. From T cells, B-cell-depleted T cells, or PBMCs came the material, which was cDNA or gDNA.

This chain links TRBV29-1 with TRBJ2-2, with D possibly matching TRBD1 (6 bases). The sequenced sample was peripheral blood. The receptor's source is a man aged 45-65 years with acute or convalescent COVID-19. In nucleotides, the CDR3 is TGCAGCGCTTTGGTGGGTTCGGGACAAAAGAACACCGGGGAGCTGTTTTTT. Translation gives CSALVGSGQKNTGELFF.